The present T cell receptor (beta chain) was sequenced within a study of blood T cell repertoires in COVID-19. Study in general: Samples of COVID-19 (acute and convalescent) were obtained from the United States, Italy and Spain. In each case, the material was cDNA or gDNA derived from T cells, B-cell-depleted T cells, or PBMCs.

Original data processing: By means of reference gene primer amplification, nucleated cell counts were estimated. Repertoires were generated with immunoSEQ multiplex PCR, while TCRdb's copy carries only in-frame clones and drops some. That table supplies the V and J calls and clone size; D and trimming were determined from the DNA. The profile shows roughly 41,000 clones, around 87% of them singletons. The sequence derives from a man aged 55 to 70 with active or convalescent COVID-19. Sequenced material: peripheral blood.

CDR3 nucleotide sequence: TGCGCCAGCAGCCCTCTGGAGGTGGGGAACACCGGGGAGCTGTTTTTT. Translation: CASSPLEVGNTGELFF. V and J are TRBV4-1 and TRBJ2-2, with D possibly being TRBD2 (5 bases). The CDR3 covers 16 residues. V lost 4 bases and J 1 base, leaving 13 bases between the germline ends. Germline V gives CDR1 MGHRA, CDR2 YSYEKL.